The 20 T cell receptor beta chains in this list originate from one sample, sequenced in a study of cytomegalovirus exposure and HLA in healthy donors (dated by TCRdb to about 2017). The library relied on the immunoSEQ multiplex PCR assay. For the multiplex PCR, a mixture combining 60 forward primers for TCR Vbeta segments and 13 reverse primers for TCR Jbeta segments was used. TCRdb limited this immuneACCESS table to in-frame rearrangements with V and J called. A share of clones is missing; checked studies link under half to unresolved V genes, and the rest is unexplained. The sample has tens of thousands of clones on record, roughly four fifths of them singletons. The ten largest account for about 4.5% of the sample. The sequenced sample was PBMCs. Receptors were obtained from a woman in her thirties or forties in good health and CMV-seropositive.

The CDR3 DNA reads as TGTGCCTGGAGTGCACAGCAAACCGAGCAGTACTTC. This encodes CAWSAQQTEQYF. The chain uses TRBV30 and TRBJ2-7; D gene unclear. Germline V gene data show CDR1 as GTSNPN and CDR2 as SVGIG (reference sequence). CDR3 size: 12 residues. The germline V and J ends were trimmed by 1 base and 6 bases, with 10 bases remaining between them.

The chain is built from TRBV9 and TRBJ2-3; 7 nucleotides agree with TRBD2. This CDR3 contains 14 residues. J lost 3 bases, V lost 3 bases, and 4 bases had no gene match. CDR1 is SGDLS and CDR2 is YYNGEE in the germline V gene. The CDR3 sequence: CASSGLALTDTQYF. The CDR3 region has the DNA TGTGCCAGCAGCGGACTAGCCCTTACAGATACGCAGTATTTT.

V gene TRBV11-1 combines with J gene TRBJ2-1; the D gene is possibly TRBD2 (6 bases). The CDR3 has 17 residues. In germline, CDR1 is SGHAT, CDR2 FQDESV (reference sequence). V lost 4 bases to trimming and J lost 0 bases, with 16 bases between them. CDR3 amino acids: CASSSIRDWSSYNEQFF. CDR3 nucleotide sequence: TGTGCCAGCAGCTCTATCCGGGACTGGAGCTCCTACAATGAGCAGTTCTTC.

This clone came up a few times. The V and J genes are TRBV6-5 and TRBJ1-2; no firm D call. With 2 bases removed from V and 5 bases from J, the gap between germline ends came to 9 bases. Looked up from germline, CDR1 is MNHEY and CDR2 is SVGAGI. This CDR3 contains 13 residues. The CDR3 sequence: CASSYDILYGYTF. CDR3 bases: TGTGCCAGCAGTTACGACATTCTTTATGGCTACACCTTC.

The chain employs TRBV19 and TRBJ2-1; D is perhaps TRBD2 (6 bases). V dropped 0 bases and J dropped 8 bases, with 20 bases sitting between them. CDR3 length: 17 amino acids. CDR1 is LNHDA, CDR2 SQIVND, per germline (reference sequence). The CDR3 spells CASSIDRGTSGHYEQFF. CDR3 sequence (DNA): TGTGCCAGTAGTATAGATCGGGGGACTTCTGGTCATTATGAGCAGTTCTTC.

The chain employs TRBV29-1 and TRBJ2-7; maybe TRBD1 (5 bases). V shed 5 bases and J shed 6 bases, with 11 bases lying between them. Germline V gene lookup returns CDR1 SQVTM and CDR2 ANQGSEA. The CDR3 is 11 amino acids. This chain's CDR3 is CSVLKGLEQYF. CDR3 sequence (DNA): TGCAGCGTTCTAAAGGGGCTCGAGCAGTACTTC.

This clone was counted at least ten times. The chain combines TRBV6-5 with TRBJ1-4; possible D gene TRBD1, 6 bases. Germline values: CDR1 MNHEY, CDR2 SVGAGI. The CDR3 runs 14 residues. The V gene lost 11 bases and the J gene lost 8 bases, with 21 bases spanning the gap. In DNA, the CDR3 is TGTGCCGACACCCCACAGGGCCGAGGGGAAAAACTGTTTTTT. It specifies CADTPQGRGEKLFF.

The gene calls are TRBV2 and TRBJ2-7; perhaps TRBD2 as D (5 bases). The V end lost 3 bases, the J end lost 2 bases, and 11 bases lay between the germline ends. This CDR3 region has 14 residues. Germline lookup yields CDR1 SNHLY and CDR2 FYNNEI. This CDR3 is CASSERAETYEQYF. The CDR3 DNA reads as TGTGCCAGCAGTGAGAGGGCAGAAACCTACGAGCAGTACTTC.

This chain links TRBV5-6 with TRBJ2-5, with D hard to call. Germline CDR1 is SGHDT and CDR2 is YYEEEE. V was clipped by 1 base and J by 4 bases, with 5 bases between them. This CDR3 has 12 residues. The CDR3 nucleotides are TGTGCCAGCAGCTTGTCCGTAGAGACCCAGTACTTC. Its protein product is CASSLSVETQYF.

This chain uses TRBV28 with TRBJ1-1; D unresolved. Germline CDR1 is MDHEN and CDR2 is SYDVKM. This CDR3 contains 14 residues. V was cut by 5 bases and J by 10 bases, with 20 bases left in between. The chain's CDR3 is CASSPTREAPGAFF. The CDR3 DNA reads TGTGCCAGCAGTCCCACTCGCGAAGCCCCGGGAGCTTTCTTT.

This clone came up once. The chain uses TRBV6-5 and TRBJ2-3; 11 bases line up with TRBD2. J gave up 4 bases and V 6 bases, and 3 bases lay outside the gene matches. This CDR3 has 14 residues. In germline, CDR1 is MNHEY, CDR2 SVGAGI. In DNA form, the CDR3 reads TGTGCCAGCAGCGGGACTAGCGGCGCAGATACGCAGTATTTT. As protein: CASSGTSGADTQYF.

The table lists this clone with a count of one. J is TRBJ2-7 and V is TRBV14; TRBD1 might be the D (6 bases). CDR1 is SGHDN and CDR2 is FVKESK in the germline V gene. CDR3 length: 14 amino acids. Deletions cut 1 base from V and 7 bases from J, with 14 bases between. The CDR3 DNA reads as TGTGCCAGCAGCCAAGCGGGTCCCCAGGGGGAGCAGTACTTC. Amino acids: CASSQAGPQGEQYF. Supplemented by reference TRBV14 and TRBJ2-7, the full variable domain reads EAGVTQFPSHSVIEKGQTVTLRCDPISGHDNLYWYRRVMGKEIKFLLHFVKESKQDESGMPNNRFLAERTGGTYSTLKVQPAELEDSGVYFCASSQAGPQGEQYFGPGTRLTVT.

V and J are TRBV9 and TRBJ2-7; 7 nucleotides align to TRBD1. V was clipped by 0 bases and J by 5 bases; unmatched bases: 5. This CDR3 spans 14 amino acids. Per germline, CDR1 SGDLS and CDR2 YYNGEE. As DNA, the CDR3 is TGTGCCAGCAGCGTAGCGGGACAGTCCCACGAGCAGTACTTC. Translating gives CASSVAGQSHEQYF. The whole variable domain, filled in from reference TRBV9 and TRBJ2-7, reads DSGVTQTPKHLITATGQRVTLRCSPRSGDLSVYWYQQSLDQGLQFLIQYYNGEERAKGNILERFSAQQFPDLHSELNLSSLELGDSALYFCASSVAGQSHEQYFGPGTRLTVT.

CDR3 loop: CASSYSQAVVETQYF. DNA of the CDR3: TGTGCCAGCAGTTACTCCCAGGCTGTCGTGGAGACCCAGTACTTC. The chain recombines TRBV6-5 with TRBJ2-5; D remains unclear. The CDR3 consists of 15 residues. V shed 0 bases and J shed 5 bases, with 13 bases lying between them. Per germline, CDR1 MNHEY and CDR2 SVGAGI.

V usage is TRBV7-3 and J usage is TRBJ2-5; possible D gene TRBD1, 5 bases. This CDR3 region has 13 residues. The V and J ends lost 6 bases and 2 bases respectively, with 10 bases between them. CDR1 and CDR2 (germline): SGHTA, FQGTGA. CDR3 in DNA: TGTGCCAGCAGTAGCAGGGTACAAGAGACCCAGTACTTC. It is translated as CASSSRVQETQYF.

The J gene is TRBJ2-5, the V gene TRBV6-1; 8 positions match TRBD1. The CDR3 covers 13 residues. V dropped 5 bases and J dropped 5; count of bases not matched to a gene: 4. Germline V CDR1 and CDR2: MNHNS, SASEGT. The CDR3 reads CASSWSGGETQYF. DNA of the CDR3: TGTGCCAGCAGTTGGTCAGGGGGCGAGACCCAGTACTTC.

The chain combines TRBV27 with TRBJ1-4; D is perhaps TRBD1 (6 bases). This CDR3 region has 17 residues. The V end was cut by 6 bases, the J end by 7 bases, with 24 bases between. Germline lookup yields CDR1 MNHEY and CDR2 SMNVEV (reference sequence). In nucleotides, the CDR3 is TGTGCCAGCAGCCACAAGCTAGTTGGGGGCCCCGGTGAAAAACTGTTTTTT. This codes for CASSHKLVGGPGEKLFF.

The CDR3 is CASSGRTGSNEQFF. The DNA for the CDR3 is TGCGCCAGCAGTGGTCGTACAGGGTCCAATGAGCAGTTCTTC. The genes are TRBV10-1 and TRBJ2-1; a possible D gene is TRBD1 (6 bases). The CDR3 loop spans 14 amino acids. The V gene lost 4 bases and the J gene lost 6 bases, with 13 bases spanning the gap. CDR1 is WNHNN and CDR2 is SYGVQD in the germline V gene (reference sequence).

The rearrangement links TRBV11-3 to TRBJ2-5; D is unclear. The DNA end is a closer match to TRBJ2-7, so the J assignment may be wrong. CDR3 length equals 11 residues. Germline CDR1 SGHNT, CDR2 YENEEA. CDR3 residues: CASTRGYEQYF. In DNA, the CDR3 is TGTGCCAGCACCCGCGGCTACGAGCAGTACTTC.

This clone occurred once. This rearrangement joins TRBV25-1 to TRBJ1-5; D is possibly TRBD1 (5 bases). Germline values: CDR1 MGHDK, CDR2 SYGVNS. The length of the CDR3 is 13 residues. Trimming pared 3 bases from V and 6 bases from J, leaving 9 bases between. Here the CDR3 reads CASSEEGIQPQHF. CDR3 sequence (DNA): TGTGCCAGCAGTGAGGAGGGGATTCAGCCCCAGCATTTT. Full variable domain (remainder filled in from reference TRBV25-1 and TRBJ1-5): EADIYQTPRYLVIGTGKKITLECSQTMGHDKMYWYQQDPGMELHLIHYSYGVNSTEKGDLSSESTVSRIRTEHFPLTLESARPSHTSQYLCASSEEGIQPQHFGDGTRLSIL.